This section outlines one T cell receptor beta chain sequence together with its context. This sample was taken from a study of low-dose radiotherapy and immunotherapy resistance in tumors. Alpha- and beta-chain coverage of first-strand cDNA came from TRAV- and TRBV-specific primers. PCR amplification of the TCRs was performed with Phusion for 20 to 25 PCR cycles, and it relied on a constant-region primer together with a V-primer adapter. TCRdb redid the calling of the reads with MiXCR, one entry per CDR3 protein. The data contain 64,000 or so distinct CDR3 sequences, about a third of them singletons. This CDR3 is 14 amino acids long. CDR1 and CDR2 from the germline V gene are MNHEY and SVGEGT. J lost 6 bases, V lost 7 bases, and 6 bases had no gene match. Time point defined: before trial treatment. Eligible patients bore advanced solid tumors devoid of tumor-infiltrating lymphocytes.

The TCR comes from a female donor with ovarian cancer. The chain is built from TRBV6-2 or TRBV6-3 and TRBJ2-5, with 12 bases fitting TRBD2. Material: PBMCs, obtained before treatment. The CDR3 is CASTRLAGEQTQYF. The CDR3 coding sequence is TGTGCCAGCACCCGACTAGCGGGGGAACAGACCCAGTACTTC.